Detailed here is one T cell receptor (beta chain). The antigen remains unidentified. One junction end does not reproduce the germline sequence, and a read error may be involved. A first 10-cycle multiplex round used 32 V-gene and 13 J-gene primers on TCR beta CDR3. Via MiXCR, TCRdb re-called the multiplex PCR reads, giving one row per CDR3 protein. The sample holds tens of thousands of distinct CDR3 sequences, roughly 30% seen once. The data originate from a study of immune heterogeneity within non-small cell lung tumors. Findings and caveats of the study: Largely distinct from one individual patient to the next were the high-frequency T-cell receptor beta clonotypes.

The CDR3 is 15 amino acids. Germline values: CDR1 MNHEY, CDR2 SMNVEV (reference sequence). Template came from bulk tumor genomic DNA, at roughly 610 ng per sample. Primary tumors were biopsied several times each, far apart, intraoperatively. The study enrolled patients with untreated, newly diagnosed non-small cell lung cancer who underwent curative surgery. The chain links TRBV27 to TRBJ2-1; D may be TRBD1 or TRBD2 (5 bases each). This receptor was obtained from a man aged 35 to 55 with non-small cell lung cancer. The source material was lung tumor tissue. CDR3 bases: TGTGACAGCAGAGCCGGGACCCGTGCCTACAATGAGCAGTTCTTC. This sequence encodes CDSRAGTRAYNEQFF.